Described below is a single TCR beta chain sequence and its context. Methods used by the authors: Scientists estimated how many nucleated cells there were by amplifying reference gene primers. Produced via immunoSEQ multiplex PCR; TCRdb's table is partial and in-frame only. From that table come the V and J calls and clone size; the DNA was used to work out D and trimming. The table shows around 140,000 clones, with around 91% occurring only once. This sample stems from a study of blood T cell repertoires in COVID-19. Study information: The United States, Italy and Spain were the sources of the acute and convalescent COVID-19 samples. Sources were T cells, B-cell-depleted T cells, or PBMCs; the material itself was cDNA or gDNA.

This CDR3 is 15 amino acids long. Germline V gene data show CDR1 as KGHSH and CDR2 as LQKENI. With 3 bases removed from V and 0 bases from J, the gap between germline ends came to 6 bases. Patients in Seattle were enrolled during active infection, then followed longitudinally. The sample comprised peripheral blood. The TCR comes from a man aged 18 to 30 with COVID-19, enrolled during active disease. The V and J genes are TRBV18 and TRBJ2-6; no reliable D call. CDR3 nucleotides: TGTGCCAGCTCACCTGGCTCCTCTGGGGCCAACGTCCTGACTTTC. Translated: CASSPGSSGANVLTF.